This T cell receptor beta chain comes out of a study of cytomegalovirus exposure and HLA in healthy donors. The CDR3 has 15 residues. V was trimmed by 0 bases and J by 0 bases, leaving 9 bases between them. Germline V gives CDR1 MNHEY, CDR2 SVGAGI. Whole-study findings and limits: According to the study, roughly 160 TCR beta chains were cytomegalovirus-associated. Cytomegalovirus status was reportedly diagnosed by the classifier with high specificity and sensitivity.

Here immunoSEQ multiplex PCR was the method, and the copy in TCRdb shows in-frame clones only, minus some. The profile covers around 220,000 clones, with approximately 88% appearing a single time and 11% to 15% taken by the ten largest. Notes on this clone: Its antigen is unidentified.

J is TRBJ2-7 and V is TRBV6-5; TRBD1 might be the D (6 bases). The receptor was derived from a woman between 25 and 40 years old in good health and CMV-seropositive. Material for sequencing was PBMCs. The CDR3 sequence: CASSYSSGDSYEQYF. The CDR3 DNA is TGTGCCAGCAGTTACTCGTCAGGGGACTCCTACGAGCAGTACTTC.